Many counts were recorded for the clone carrying this T cell receptor (beta chain). Its antigen is as yet unknown. In the ophthalmopathy cohort, Clinical Activity Score was at least 3, NOSPECS grade at least 4, and duration under 3 months. The sample originates from a study of T cells in Graves' hyperthyroidism and ophthalmopathy. Study-level findings and limits: Among clonotypes expanded in thyroid above 0.001, most were also found in blood. A 13 V-J signature model discriminated ophthalmopathy versus stable hyperthyroidism.

Authors of the study amplified TCR beta CDR3 regions from RNA transcripts. First-round RT-PCR with HTBI primers amplified the TCR CDR3 region. TCRdb fed the multiplex PCR reads into MiXCR, producing one record per CDR3 protein. The sample has hundreds of thousands of distinct CDR3 sequences; about 15% are singletons. This TCR was sampled from a man aged 18 to 35 with Graves' ophthalmopathy. Material: blood.

The chain's CDR3 is CSASTGDLSGNTIYF. For the CDR3, the DNA is TGCAGTGCGTCGACAGGGGACCTCTCTGGAAACACCATATATTTT. The chain is built from TRBV20-1 and TRBJ1-3, with 8 bases fitting TRBD1. The CDR3 contains 15 residues. Trimming at V came to 6 bases and at J to 0 bases, leaving 7 bases not matched to a gene. CDR1 is DFQATT, CDR2 SNEGSKA, per germline (reference sequence).